This T cell receptor beta chain was sequenced during a study of OX40 agonist ivuxolimab in advanced cancers. A single count supports this clone. The CDR3 has 13 amino acids. Germline CDR1 is SGHVS and CDR2 is FNYEAQ. The ends were cut back, 0 bases at V and 1 base at J, with 3 bases in the middle. Generated by immunoSEQ multiplex PCR, the TCRdb table keeps only in-frame clones and is missing some. The data show around 38,000 clones, about 80% seen once. The source material was CD4+ or CD8+ T cells sorted from blood, sampled in a trial of the OX40 agonist ivuxolimab. The receptor was derived from an adult with an advanced solid tumor such as melanoma, head and neck, liver or kidney cancer. The V gene is TRBV7-6, the J gene TRBJ1-1, with D unresolved. This CDR3 reads CASSLAENTEAFF. The DNA for the CDR3 is TGTGCCAGCAGCTTAGCCGAGAACACTGAAGCTTTCTTT.